This TCR beta chain originates from a study of blood T cells in healthy people across ages. Through a sample-barcoded 5' primer and a J-beta primer mix, a second PCR was run for roughly 6 to 11 cycles. TCRdb called the 5' RACE reads again in MiXCR, with one record for every CDR3 protein. This sample has 500,000 to 650,000 distinct CDR3 sequences, with about 25% found just once. This clonotype was detected a few times. Germline lookup yields CDR1 MDHEN and CDR2 SYDVKM. J was trimmed by 1 base and V by 5 bases; bases with no gene match: 4. The CDR3 has 16 amino acids. The sample also formed part of further work on T cells of mothers and their children.

The receptor was derived from a boy between 2 and 10 years old in good health. Specimen: blood. The chain employs TRBV28 and TRBJ2-1; 11 positions match TRBD2. The CDR3 protein is CASSPSSGRSYNEQFF. For the CDR3, the DNA is TGTGCCAGCAGTCCTTCTAGCGGGAGGTCCTACAATGAGCAGTTCTTC.